The T cell receptor (beta chain) described here comes from a study of vaccination and CD4 T cells after COVID-19. The overall study: A vaccine, either BNT162b2 or mRNA-1273, was given to participants in two doses.

Trimming cost V 8 bases and J 2 bases, with 18 bases left between them. The CDR3 sequence is 15 residues long. Germline CDR1 and CDR2: MNHNS and SASEGT. Time point given: late sampling 161 to 241 days after vaccination in three convalescent patients. The treatment: approximately nine-day PBMC culture with coronavirus spike peptide pools or control peptides (ViraFEST assay). A remark on this clonotype: Its antigen is unidentified.

Cultured CD4+ T-cell DNA underwent Oncomine TCR Beta short-read sequencing. TCRdb itself ran the PCR reads through MiXCR, one entry per CDR3 protein. This table holds fewer than 30,000 distinct CDR3 sequences, 28% found once. The TCR sequence derives from a human donor who had recovered from COVID-19. The sequencing used CD4+ T cells from blood, cultured in vitro, collected about 7 months after SARS-CoV-2 vaccination. This sequence joins TRBV6-1 and TRBJ1-2, with D unclear. CDR3 residues: CASAGGPQENYGYTF. The CDR3 DNA sequence: TGTGCCAGCGCCGGAGGCCCCCAAGAAAACTATGGCTACACCTTC.